This record concerns one T cell receptor (beta chain) sequence. Only in-frame clones appear in the TCRdb table, and some are missing; sequencing was by immunoSEQ multiplex PCR. The sample consists of some 700,000 clones, approximately 85% of them appearing once. This entry is derived from a study of shared T cell receptors in the human thymus. Per the germline V gene, CDR1 is LNHNV and CDR2 is YYDKDF (reference sequence). V was cut by 7 bases and J by 8 bases, with 17 bases left in between. The CDR3 has 14 amino acids. These data also formed part of another study, on human thymus T cells. That work states: All donors were healthy Finnish infants who were undergoing corrective surgery to treat congenital heart defects. In corrective heart surgery, resections were taken, and these provided the thymus tissue. There appeared to be biased usage of V and J genes in thymic and blood repertoires. Related reports documented highly overlapping thymic repertoires among unrelated individuals.

Sequenced material: thymocytes. The V and J genes are TRBV15 and TRBJ1-4; weak D call: TRBD1 (5 bases). The receptor comes from a girl less than two years old with a congenital heart defect. The CDR3 DNA follows: TGTGCCACCACCGCTTTACCTGCAGGGGAAAAACTGTTTTTT. This codes for CATTALPAGEKLFF.